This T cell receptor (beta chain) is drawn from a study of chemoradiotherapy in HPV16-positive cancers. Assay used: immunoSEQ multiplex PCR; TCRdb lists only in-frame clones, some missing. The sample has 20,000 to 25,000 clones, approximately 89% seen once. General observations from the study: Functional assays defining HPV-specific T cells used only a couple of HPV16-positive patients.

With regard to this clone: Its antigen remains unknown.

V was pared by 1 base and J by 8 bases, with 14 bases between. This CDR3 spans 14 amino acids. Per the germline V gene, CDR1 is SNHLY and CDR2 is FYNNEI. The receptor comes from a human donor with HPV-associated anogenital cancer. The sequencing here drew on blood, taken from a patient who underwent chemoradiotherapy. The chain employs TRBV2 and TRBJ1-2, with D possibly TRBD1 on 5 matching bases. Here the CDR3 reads CASSEDRPVRGYTF. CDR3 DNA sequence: TGTGCCAGCAGTGAAGACAGGCCAGTAAGAGGCTACACCTTC.